This T cell receptor (beta chain) came from a study of blood T cell repertoires in COVID-19. Participant-reported clinical history was the basis for cohort assignment. The germline V gene encodes CDR1 MNHEY and CDR2 SMNVEV (reference sequence). V was trimmed by 5 bases and J by 2 bases, leaving 5 bases between them. This CDR3 comprises 12 residues. TCRdb's table, derived via immunoSEQ multiplex PCR, lists solely in-frame clones and lacks some. This table holds approximately 450,000 clones, nearly 90% found once. This TCR derives from a young woman with acute COVID-19. The chain recombines TRBV27 with TRBJ2-3; D is uncertain. The material sequenced was PBMCs or T cells enriched from blood (not recorded which). CDR3 bases: TGTGCCAGCAGTCAAAACACAGATACGCAGTATTTT. It codes for CASSQNTDTQYF.